Listed below are T cell receptor beta chains from one sample, sequenced in a study of cytomegalovirus exposure and HLA in healthy donors. The repertoire was sequenced with immunoSEQ multiplex PCR; TCRdb's copy has only in-frame clones and lacks some. The data hold about 150,000 clones, with around 76% observed a single time. Source material: PBMCs. All receptors come from a man aged 40-49 years in good health and CMV-seronegative. The CDR3 runs from the conserved cysteine through the conserved F or W. The order of the fields is clone size, D gene, V gene, J gene, CDR3 protein, CDR3 DNA. The D gene is left open where the match is weak. Size is omitted from some rows. Given values are once, few, many or a class for expanded clones.

clone size: -
D gene: -
V gene: TRBV27
J gene: TRBJ1-6
CDR3 protein: CASNPAQGYSPLHF
CDR3 DNA: TGTGCCAGCAACCCCGCGCAGGGCTATTCACCCCTCCACTTT

clone size: -
D gene: -
V gene: TRBV4-1
J gene: TRBJ2-7
CDR3 protein: CASSQGRQHSYEQYF
CDR3 DNA: TGCGCCAGCAGCCAAGGGCGGCAACATTCCTACGAGCAGTACTTC

clone size: once
D gene: TRBD1
V gene: TRBV19
J gene: TRBJ2-2
CDR3 protein: CASSNGQGGTGELFF
CDR3 DNA: TGTGCCAGTAGTAACGGACAGGGTGGGACCGGGGAGCTGTTTTTT

clone size: -
D gene: TRBD1
V gene: TRBV5-4
J gene: TRBJ2-1
CDR3 protein: CASSLFTGAYNEQFF
CDR3 DNA: TGTGCCAGCAGCTTGTTTACAGGGGCCTACAATGAGCAGTTCTTC

clone size: -
D gene: TRBD2
V gene: TRBV5-1
J gene: TRBJ2-7
CDR3 protein: CASSASGTLAGTSYEQYF
CDR3 DNA: TGCGCCAGCAGCGCTTCCGGGACACTAGCGGGAACTTCCTACGAGCAGTACTTC

clone size: -
D gene: -
V gene: TRBV5-1
J gene: TRBJ1-5
CDR3 protein: CASSLEGGNQPQHF
CDR3 DNA: TGCGCCAGCAGCTTGGAGGGAGGCAATCAGCCCCAGCATTTT

clone size: -
D gene: TRBD2
V gene: TRBV5-1
J gene: TRBJ2-1
CDR3 protein: CASSLTSGDYNEQFF
CDR3 DNA: TGCGCCAGCAGTTTGACTAGCGGCGACTACAATGAGCAGTTCTTC

clone size: -
D gene: -
V gene: TRBV2
J gene: TRBJ1-2
CDR3 protein: CASSGWPPSYRALGGYTF
CDR3 DNA: TGTGCCAGCAGTGGGTGGCCTCCCTCTTACAGGGCTTTGGGAGGCTACACCTTC

clone size: -
D gene: TRBD2
V gene: TRBV6-5
J gene: TRBJ2-1
CDR3 protein: CASTGEGGYNEQFF
CDR3 DNA: TGTGCCAGCACCGGGGAGGGAGGGTACAATGAGCAGTTCTTC

clone size: -
D gene: -
V gene: TRBV10-3
J gene: TRBJ1-1
CDR3 protein: CAISESPRVPEAFF
CDR3 DNA: TGTGCCATCAGTGAGTCCCCCCGGGTTCCTGAAGCTTTCTTT

clone size: -
D gene: -
V gene: TRBV9
J gene: TRBJ2-4
CDR3 protein: CASSRDRSLAKNIQYF
CDR3 DNA: TGTGCCAGCAGCCGCGACAGGTCTCTAGCCAAAAACATTCAGTACTTC

clone size: -
D gene: -
V gene: TRBV6-1
J gene: TRBJ2-7
CDR3 protein: CAGAPNSYEQYF
CDR3 DNA: TGTGCCGGGGCACCGAACTCCTACGAGCAGTACTTC

clone size: -
D gene: -
V gene: TRBV7-3
J gene: TRBJ2-7
CDR3 protein: CASSSKSYGQYF
CDR3 DNA: TGTGCCAGCAGCTCAAAATCCTACGGGCAGTACTTC

clone size: -
D gene: TRBD2
V gene: TRBV10-1
J gene: TRBJ2-7
CDR3 protein: CASSESGGPYEQYF
CDR3 DNA: TGCGCCAGCAGTGAGAGCGGGGGGCCCTACGAGCAGTACTTC